The T cell receptor beta chain under discussion was sequenced for a study of CD4+ T cells in melanoma. Regarding the study as a whole: CD8+ T cell, macrophage and B cell function reportedly correlated with neoantigen-specific CD4+ T cells. Diverse differentiation states were reported for melanoma neoantigen-specific CD4+ T cells.

The germline V gene has CDR1 SGHRS and CDR2 YFSETQ. The trim removed 4 bases at V and 8 bases at J, leaving 6 bases unmatched. CDR3 length: 14 amino acids. Worth noting for this clone: The antigen remains undetermined.

Some clones are missing from TCRdb's copy, which holds only in-frame ones; the method was immunoSEQ multiplex PCR. The table records around 100,000 clones, around 92% of them present only once. The specimen sequenced was peripheral blood. The clonotype comes from a human donor with melanoma. The chain uses TRBV5-1 and TRBJ2-4; 10 bases are a match to TRBD2. This CDR3 reads CASSPGTSGDIQYF. CDR3 nucleotides: TGCGCCAGCAGCCCGGGTACTAGCGGGGACATTCAGTACTTC.